The rows below give T cell receptor beta chains drawn from one sample of a study of OX40 agonist ivuxolimab in advanced cancers. The protocol was immunoSEQ multiplex PCR, while the TCRdb copy is restricted to in-frame clones and leaves out a portion. This sample has approximately 11,000 clones, with approximately 70% found just once. This sample comprised CD4+ or CD8+ T cells sorted from blood, obtained in a trial of the OX40 agonist ivuxolimab. The source is an adult with an advanced solid tumor such as melanoma, head and neck, liver or kidney cancer. The CDR3 runs from the conserved cysteine through the conserved F or W. The D gene is left open where the match is weak. A row's size may be missing; if present it is once, few, many or a size class.

length: 13; V: TRBV19; J: TRBJ1-2; size: medium-sized; D: -; DNA: TGTGCCAGTAGTATGTCGGGCCGGCGAGGCTACACCTTC; CDR3: CASSMSGRRGYTF
length: 16; V: TRBV6-6; J: TRBJ2-5; size: -; D: TRBD2; DNA: TGTGCCAGCAGTTACTCGGCTAGCGGGGGACAAGAGACCCAGTACTTC; CDR3: CASSYSASGGQETQYF
length: 14; V: TRBV19; J: TRBJ2-7; size: -; D: TRBD1; DNA: TGTGCCAGTAGTCCGACAGGGGGTGCGGACGAGCAGTACTTC; CDR3: CASSPTGGADEQYF
length: 15; V: TRBV28; J: TRBJ1-2; size: -; D: -; DNA: TGTGCCAGCAGTCGCGGACCGTCTCCCAACTATGGCTACACCTTC; CDR3: CASSRGPSPNYGYTF
length: 13; V: TRBV7-6; J: TRBJ2-1; size: -; D: -; DNA: TGTGCCAGCAGCTTAGGACAGATCGATGAGCAGTTCTTC; CDR3: CASSLGQIDEQFF
length: 14; V: TRBV27; J: TRBJ1-3; size: -; D: -; DNA: TGTGCCAGCAGTCCCAGGGTGTCTGGAAACACCATATATTTT; CDR3: CASSPRVSGNTIYF
length: 16; V: TRBV7-9; J: TRBJ2-1; size: -; D: -; DNA: TGTGCCAGCAGCTTACTCAAGTCGAGCTCCTACAATGAGCAGTTCTTC; CDR3: CASSLLKSSSYNEQFF
length: 13; V: TRBV11-3; J: TRBJ2-3; size: -; D: -; DNA: TGTGCCAGCAGCCCCCGGGACGAAGATACGCAGTATTTT; CDR3: CASSPRDEDTQYF
length: 16; V: TRBV27; J: TRBJ2-3; size: -; D: TRBD2; DNA: TGTGCCAGCAGTTTATTTCTAGCGGGGGGTCCAGATACGCAGTATTTT; CDR3: CASSLFLAGGPDTQYF
length: 15; V: TRBV6-6; J: TRBJ2-5; size: -; D: -; DNA: TGTGCCAGCAGTTACTCGGGCGGGGTCCCAGAGACCCAGTACTTC; CDR3: CASSYSGGVPETQYF